One sample yielded the 8 T cell receptor beta chains listed below, sequenced in a study of identical twins. TCRdb reanalysed the 5' RACE reads using MiXCR and keeps one entry per CDR3 protein. Seen here are about 200 distinct CDR3 sequences, roughly 91% observed once, and the top ten hold 15% to 20%. Sequencing was carried out using memory (CD45RO+) T cells sorted from blood. These receptors were collected from a woman aged 18 to 35 in good health. This table probably holds off-target reads from a library built for another chain.

The chain combines TRBV15 with TRBJ1-5, with D uncertain. Germline CDR1 is LNHNV and CDR2 is YYDKDF (reference sequence). There are 8 residues in the CDR3. The CDR3 DNA reads as TGTAGCAATCAGCCCCAGCATTTT. Its translation is CSNQPQHF.

The genes are TRBV7-9 and TRBJ2-7; the D gene is possibly TRBD1 (6 bases). In germline, CDR1 is SEHNR, CDR2 FQNEAQ (reference sequence). The CDR3 is made up of 12 amino acids. V was shortened by 5 bases and J by 4 bases, with 9 bases between the two germline ends. CDR3 region: CASSPTGYEQYF. As DNA, the CDR3 is TGTGCCAGCAGCCCCACAGGGTACGAGCAGTACTTC. The full variable domain, in which reference TRBV7-9 and TRBJ2-7 provide the parts outside the CDR3, is DTGVSQNPRHKITKRGQNVTFRCDPISEHNRLYWYRQTLGQGPEFLTYFQNEAQLEKSRLLSDRFSAERPKGSFSTLEIQRTEQGDSAMYLCASSPTGYEQYFGPGTRLTVT.

The chain uses TRBV11-2 and TRBJ2-5; 11 positions match TRBD2. With 5 bases clipped from V and 4 bases from J, the junction kept 3 bases outside the gene matches. The CDR3 runs to 14 residues. Germline V gene sequence: CDR1 SGHAT, CDR2 FQNNGV. DNA for the CDR3: TGTGCCAGCAGCCGAACTAGCGGGGGAGAGACCCAGTACTTC. Translation gives CASSRTSGGETQYF.

The rearrangement joins TRBV5-3 to TRBJ2-3; tentatively, D is TRBD2 (5 bases). TRBV5-3 is filed as an ORF, its function uncertain. The CDR3 length is 12 residues. V lost 9 bases, J lost 5 bases, and 13 bases lay in between. The CDR3 is CATDFRKDTQYF. DNA for the CDR3: TGTGCCACGGACTTCAGGAAAGATACGCAGTATTTT.

The chain carries TRBV6-2 or TRBV6-3 and TRBJ1-4; D is unresolved. This CDR3 comprises 14 residues. V shed 10 bases and J shed 0 bases, with 12 bases lying between them. Per germline, CDR1 MNHEY and CDR2 SVGEGT. The chain's CDR3 is CATLRRTTNEKLFF. For the CDR3, the DNA is TGTGCCACCCTACGGCGGACAACTAATGAAAAACTGTTTTTT.

The genes are TRBV4-3 and TRBJ2-1; no firm D call. Germline CDR1 is LGHNA and CDR2 is YSLEER. The CDR3 extends over 16 amino acids. Trimming pared 0 bases from V and 6 bases from J, leaving 15 bases between. This chain's CDR3 is CASSQDGPPNSNEQFF. The CDR3 DNA sequence: TGCGCCAGCAGCCAAGATGGGCCCCCCAATAGCAATGAGCAGTTCTTC.

The chain has TRBV2 and TRBJ2-7; TRBD2 matches 11 bases. With 7 bases clipped from V and 4 bases from J, the junction kept 6 bases outside the gene matches. Germline CDR1 is SNHLY and CDR2 is FYNNEI. The CDR3 contains 14 residues. The DNA for the CDR3 is TGTGCCAGCACCTATAGCGGGAGGGCATACGAGCAGTACTTC. Its protein is CASTYSGRAYEQYF.

The gene calls are TRBV14 and TRBJ2-1, with D tentatively TRBD1 (5 bases). The ends were cut back, 3 bases at V and 7 bases at J, with 10 bases in the middle. Germline CDR1 and CDR2: SGHDN and FVKESK. The CDR3 spans 13 residues. CDR3: CASSHLGANEQFF. The DNA of the CDR3 is TGTGCCAGCAGCCACCTAGGGGCGAATGAGCAGTTCTTC.